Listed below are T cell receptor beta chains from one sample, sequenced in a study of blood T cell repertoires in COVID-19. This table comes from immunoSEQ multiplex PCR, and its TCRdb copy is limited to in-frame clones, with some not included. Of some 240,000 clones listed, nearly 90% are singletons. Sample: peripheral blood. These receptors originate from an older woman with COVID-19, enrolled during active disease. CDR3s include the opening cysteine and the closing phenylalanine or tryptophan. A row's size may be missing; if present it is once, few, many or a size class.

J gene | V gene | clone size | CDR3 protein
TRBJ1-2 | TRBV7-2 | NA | CASTPIRGGYGYTF
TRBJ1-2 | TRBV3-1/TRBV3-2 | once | CASSQKGVVYGYTF
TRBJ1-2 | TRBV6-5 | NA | CASSQANRANYGYTF
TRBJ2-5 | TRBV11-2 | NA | CASSLRRRGYKETQYF
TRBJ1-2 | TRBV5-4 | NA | CASSLAGGQGAEGYTF
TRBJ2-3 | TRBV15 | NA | CATTDMTDTQYF
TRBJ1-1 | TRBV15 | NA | CATSIRVNTEAFF
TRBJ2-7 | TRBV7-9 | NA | CASSLGFERGEQYF
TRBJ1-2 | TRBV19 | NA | CASTYGGVNYGYTF
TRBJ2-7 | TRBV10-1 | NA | CASPPGQGSQSVYEQYF
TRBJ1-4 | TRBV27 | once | CASSLRRAGANEKLFF
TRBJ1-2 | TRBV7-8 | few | CASSLGPDYGYTF
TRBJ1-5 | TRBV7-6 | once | CASSLEGGVGPQHF
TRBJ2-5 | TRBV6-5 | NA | CASRNIAGEETQYF
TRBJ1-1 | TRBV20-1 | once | CSAYRGNKAFF
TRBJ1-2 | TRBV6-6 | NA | CASSPSQSYGYTF
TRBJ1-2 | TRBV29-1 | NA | CSVAATGGPISYGYTF
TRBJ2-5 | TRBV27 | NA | CASSSFPTGTHQETQYF
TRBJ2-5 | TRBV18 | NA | CASSPFNGGQETQYF
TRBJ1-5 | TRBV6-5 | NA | CASSPPGQNQPQHF